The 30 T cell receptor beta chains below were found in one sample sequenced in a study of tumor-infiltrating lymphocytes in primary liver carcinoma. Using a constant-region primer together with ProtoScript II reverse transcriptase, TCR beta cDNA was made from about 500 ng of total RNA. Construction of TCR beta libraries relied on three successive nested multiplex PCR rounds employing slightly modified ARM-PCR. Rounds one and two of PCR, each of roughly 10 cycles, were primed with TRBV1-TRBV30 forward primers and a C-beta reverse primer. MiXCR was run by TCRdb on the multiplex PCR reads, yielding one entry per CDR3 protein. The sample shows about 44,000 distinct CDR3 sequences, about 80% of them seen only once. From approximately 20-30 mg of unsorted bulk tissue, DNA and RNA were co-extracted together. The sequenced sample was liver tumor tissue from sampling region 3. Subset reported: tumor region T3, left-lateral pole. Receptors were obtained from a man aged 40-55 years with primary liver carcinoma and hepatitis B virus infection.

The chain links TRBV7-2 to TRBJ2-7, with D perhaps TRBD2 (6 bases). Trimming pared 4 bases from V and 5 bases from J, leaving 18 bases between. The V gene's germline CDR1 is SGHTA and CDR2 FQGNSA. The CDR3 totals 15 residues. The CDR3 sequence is CASSSFSGFANEQYF. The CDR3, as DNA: TGTGCCAGCAGCTCCTTTAGCGGTTTTGCCAACGAGCAGTACTTC.

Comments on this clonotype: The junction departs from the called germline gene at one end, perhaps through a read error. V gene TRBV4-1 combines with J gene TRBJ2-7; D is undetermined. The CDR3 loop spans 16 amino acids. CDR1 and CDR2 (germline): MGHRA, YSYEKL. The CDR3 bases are TGCGCCAGCAGTCCCGACCGGTCGAGCAGACCTTACGAGCAGTGCTTC. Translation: CASSPDRSSRPYEQCF.

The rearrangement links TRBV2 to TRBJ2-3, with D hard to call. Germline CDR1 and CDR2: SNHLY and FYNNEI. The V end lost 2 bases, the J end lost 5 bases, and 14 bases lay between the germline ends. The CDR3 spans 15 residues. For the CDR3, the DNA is TGTGCCAGCAGTGAACTCCCGTCGTTGGGAGATACGCAGTATTTT. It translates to CASSELPSLGDTQYF.

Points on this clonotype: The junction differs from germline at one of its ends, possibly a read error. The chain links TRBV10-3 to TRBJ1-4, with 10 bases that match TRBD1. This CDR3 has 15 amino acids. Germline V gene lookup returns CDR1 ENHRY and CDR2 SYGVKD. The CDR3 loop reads CAISPGTGDNERLFF. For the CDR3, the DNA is TGTGCCATCAGTCCCGGGACAGGGGATAATGAAAGACTGTTTTTC.

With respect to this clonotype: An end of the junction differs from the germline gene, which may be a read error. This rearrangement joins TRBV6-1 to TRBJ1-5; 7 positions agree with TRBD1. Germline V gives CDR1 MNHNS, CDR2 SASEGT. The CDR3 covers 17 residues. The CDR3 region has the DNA TGTGTCAGCAGTGATCCCGGGACAGTTTATAGCAATCAGCCCCAGCACTTT. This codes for CVSSDPGTVYSNQPQHF.

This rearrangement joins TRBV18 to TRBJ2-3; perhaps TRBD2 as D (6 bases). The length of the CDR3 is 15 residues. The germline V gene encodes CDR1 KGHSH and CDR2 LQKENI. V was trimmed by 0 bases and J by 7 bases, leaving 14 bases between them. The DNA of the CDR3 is TGTGCCAGCTCACCACCCGTCGGGGGTACAAATACGCAGTATTTT. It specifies CASSPPVGGTNTQYF.

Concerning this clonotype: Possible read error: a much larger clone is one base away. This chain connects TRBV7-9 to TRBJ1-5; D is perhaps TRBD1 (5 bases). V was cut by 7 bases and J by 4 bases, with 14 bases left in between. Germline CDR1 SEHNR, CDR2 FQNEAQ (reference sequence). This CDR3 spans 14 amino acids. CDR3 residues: CASNADGGNQPQHF. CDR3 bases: TGTGCCAGCAATGCGGACGGGGGGAATCAGCCCCAGCATTTT. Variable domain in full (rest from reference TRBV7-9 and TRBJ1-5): DTGVSQNPRHKITKRGQNVTFRCDPISEHNRLYWYRQTLGQGPEFLTYFQNEAQLEKSRLLSDRFSAERPKGSFSTLEIQRTEQGDSAMYLCASNADGGNQPQHFGDGTRLSIL.

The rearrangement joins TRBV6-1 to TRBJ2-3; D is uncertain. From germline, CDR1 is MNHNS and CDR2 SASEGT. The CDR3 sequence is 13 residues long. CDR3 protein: CVSKTSEADTQYF. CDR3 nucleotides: TGTGTAAGCAAGACTTCTGAGGCAGATACGCAGTATTTT.

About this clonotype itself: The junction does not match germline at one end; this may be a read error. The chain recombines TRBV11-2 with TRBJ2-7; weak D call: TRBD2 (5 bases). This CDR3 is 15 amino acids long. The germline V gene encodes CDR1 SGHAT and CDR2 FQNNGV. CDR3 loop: CASGPRRGWFYDQYF. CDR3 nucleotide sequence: TGTGCCAGCGGCCCCCGACGGGGATGGTTTTACGATCAGTACTTC.

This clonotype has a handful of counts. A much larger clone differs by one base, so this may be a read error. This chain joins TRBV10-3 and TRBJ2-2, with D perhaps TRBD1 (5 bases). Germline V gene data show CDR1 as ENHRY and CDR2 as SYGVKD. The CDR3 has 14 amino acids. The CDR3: CVISESRDDGELFF. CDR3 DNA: TGTGTCATCAGTGAGTCCAGGGATGACGGGGAGCTGTTTTTT.

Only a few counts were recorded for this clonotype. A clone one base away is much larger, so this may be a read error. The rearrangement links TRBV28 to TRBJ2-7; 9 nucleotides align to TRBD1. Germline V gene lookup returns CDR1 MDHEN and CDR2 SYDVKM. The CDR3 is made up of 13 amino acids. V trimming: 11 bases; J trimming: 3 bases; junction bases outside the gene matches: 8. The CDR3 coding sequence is TGTGCCGCCTATAGGACAGGGGACTACGAGCAGTACTTC. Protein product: CAAYRTGDYEQYF.

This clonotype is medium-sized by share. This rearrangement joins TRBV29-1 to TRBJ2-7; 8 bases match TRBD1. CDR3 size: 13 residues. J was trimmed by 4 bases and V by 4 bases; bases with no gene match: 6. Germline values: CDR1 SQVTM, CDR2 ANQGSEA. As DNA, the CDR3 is TGCAGCGTTGGACAGGGGAATGTTTACGAGCAGTACTTC. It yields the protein CSVGQGNVYEQYF.

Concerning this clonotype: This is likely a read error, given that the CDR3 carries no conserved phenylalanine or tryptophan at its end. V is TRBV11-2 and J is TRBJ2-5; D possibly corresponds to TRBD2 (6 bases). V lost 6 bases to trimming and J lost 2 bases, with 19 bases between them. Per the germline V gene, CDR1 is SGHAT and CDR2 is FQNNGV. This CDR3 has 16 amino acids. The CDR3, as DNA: TGTGCCAGCAGATCCCGGGACTCGGCTCAACAAGAGACCCAGTACTTA. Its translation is CASRSRDSAQQETQYL.

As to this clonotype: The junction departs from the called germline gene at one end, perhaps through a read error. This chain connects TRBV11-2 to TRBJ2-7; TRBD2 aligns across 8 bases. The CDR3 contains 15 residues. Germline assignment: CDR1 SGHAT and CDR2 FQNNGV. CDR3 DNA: TGCGTCAGCAGCCAACATTCGGGAGGGGGCTACGAGCAGTACTTC. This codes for CVSSQHSGGGYEQYF.

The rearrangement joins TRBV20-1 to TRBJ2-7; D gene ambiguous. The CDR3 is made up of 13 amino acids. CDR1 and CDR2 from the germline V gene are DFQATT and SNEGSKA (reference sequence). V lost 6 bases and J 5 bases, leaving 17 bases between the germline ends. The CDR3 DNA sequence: TGCAGTGCCCCCGGGCCGGGTCTCAACGAGCAGTACTTC. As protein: CSAPGPGLNEQYF.

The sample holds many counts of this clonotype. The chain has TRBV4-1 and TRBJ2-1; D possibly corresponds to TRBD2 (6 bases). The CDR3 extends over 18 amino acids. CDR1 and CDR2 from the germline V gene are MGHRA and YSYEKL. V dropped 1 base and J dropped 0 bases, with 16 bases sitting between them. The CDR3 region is CASSQGVLARSSYNEQFF. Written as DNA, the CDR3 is TGCGCCAGCAGCCAAGGGGTCCTAGCGAGGAGCTCCTACAATGAGCAGTTCTTC.

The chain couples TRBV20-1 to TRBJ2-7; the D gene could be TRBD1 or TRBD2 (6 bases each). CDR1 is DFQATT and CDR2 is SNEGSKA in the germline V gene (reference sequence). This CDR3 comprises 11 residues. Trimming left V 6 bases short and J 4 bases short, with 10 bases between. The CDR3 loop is CSAKGGYEQYF. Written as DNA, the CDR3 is TGCAGTGCCAAAGGGGGGTACGAGCAGTACTTC.

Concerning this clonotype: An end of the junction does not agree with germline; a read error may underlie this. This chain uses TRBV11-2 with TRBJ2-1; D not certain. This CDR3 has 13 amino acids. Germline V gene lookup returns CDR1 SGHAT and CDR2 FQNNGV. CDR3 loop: CASSLALSNEQFF. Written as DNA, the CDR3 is TGTGCCAGTAGCTTAGCCCTATCAAATGAGCAGTTCTTC.

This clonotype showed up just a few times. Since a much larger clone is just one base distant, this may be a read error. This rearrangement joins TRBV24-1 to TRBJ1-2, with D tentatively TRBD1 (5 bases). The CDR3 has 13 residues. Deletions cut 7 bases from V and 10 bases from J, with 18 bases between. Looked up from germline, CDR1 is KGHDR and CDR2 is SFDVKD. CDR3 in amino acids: CATSSRQDTDYTF. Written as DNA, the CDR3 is TGTGCCACCAGCTCGAGGCAGGACACTGACTACACCTTC.

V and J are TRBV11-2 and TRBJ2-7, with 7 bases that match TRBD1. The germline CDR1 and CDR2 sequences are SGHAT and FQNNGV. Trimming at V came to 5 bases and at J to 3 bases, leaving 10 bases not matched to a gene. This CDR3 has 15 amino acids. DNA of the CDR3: TGTGCCAGCAGCCTCACCGACAGGGACGGCTACGAGCAGTACTTC. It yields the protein CASSLTDRDGYEQYF. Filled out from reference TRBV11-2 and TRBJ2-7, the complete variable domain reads EAGVAQSPRYKIIEKRQSVAFWCNPISGHATLYWYQQILGQGPKLLIQFQNNGVVDDSQLPKDRFSAERLKGVDSTLKIQPAKLEDSAVYLCASSLTDRDGYEQYFGPGTRLTVT.

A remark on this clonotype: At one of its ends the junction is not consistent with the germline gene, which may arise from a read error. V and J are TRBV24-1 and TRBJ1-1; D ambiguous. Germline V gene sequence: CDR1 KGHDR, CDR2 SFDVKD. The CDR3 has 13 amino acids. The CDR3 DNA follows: TGTGCCGCCAGTGCGGCAAGCTACACTGAAGCTTTCTTT. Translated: CAASAASYTEAFF.

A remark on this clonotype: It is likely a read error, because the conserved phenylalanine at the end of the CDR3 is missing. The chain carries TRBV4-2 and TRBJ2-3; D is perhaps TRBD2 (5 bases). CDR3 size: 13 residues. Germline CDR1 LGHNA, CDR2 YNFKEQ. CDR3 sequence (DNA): TGTGCCAGCAGCCAAGACTTGGGAGATACACAGTATTAT. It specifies CASSQDLGDTQYY.

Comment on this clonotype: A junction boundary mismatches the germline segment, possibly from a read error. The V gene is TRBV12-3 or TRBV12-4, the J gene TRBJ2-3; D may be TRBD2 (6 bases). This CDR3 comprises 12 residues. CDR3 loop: CSSSGATDTQYF. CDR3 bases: TGTTCCAGTAGCGGAGCTACAGATACGCAGTATTTT.

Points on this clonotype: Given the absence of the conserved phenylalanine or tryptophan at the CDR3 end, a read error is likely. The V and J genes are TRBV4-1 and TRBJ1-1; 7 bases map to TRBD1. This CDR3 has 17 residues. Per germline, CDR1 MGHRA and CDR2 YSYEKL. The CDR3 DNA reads TGCGCCAGCAGCCAAGATCCAGGGGGGGGCCAGGACACTCAAGCTTTCTCT. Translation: CASSQDPGGGQDTQAFS.

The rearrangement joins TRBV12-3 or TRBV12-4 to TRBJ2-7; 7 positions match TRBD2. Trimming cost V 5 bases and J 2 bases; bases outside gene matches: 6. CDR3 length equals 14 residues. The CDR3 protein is CASSTQSGAYEQYF. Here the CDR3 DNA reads TGTGCCAGCAGTACCCAGAGCGGGGCCTACGAGCAGTACTTC.

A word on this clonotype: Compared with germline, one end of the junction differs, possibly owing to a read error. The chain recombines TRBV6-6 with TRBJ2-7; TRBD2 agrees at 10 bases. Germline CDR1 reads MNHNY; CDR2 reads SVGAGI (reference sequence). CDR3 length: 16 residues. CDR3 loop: CANSYNTPSGSNEQYF. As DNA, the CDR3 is TGTGCCAACAGTTACAACACGCCTAGCGGGAGCAACGAGCAGTACTTC.

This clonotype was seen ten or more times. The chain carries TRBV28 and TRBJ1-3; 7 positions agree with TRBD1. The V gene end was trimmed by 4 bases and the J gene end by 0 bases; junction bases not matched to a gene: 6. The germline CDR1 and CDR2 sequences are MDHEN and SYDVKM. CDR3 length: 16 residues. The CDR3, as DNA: TGTGCCAGCAGTTCAGCCGGGACAGCCTCTGGAAACACCATATATTTT. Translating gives CASSSAGTASGNTIYF.

CDR3 sequence: CAISVNRRKTQYF. CDR3 DNA sequence: TGTGCCATTAGTGTGAACAGGAGAAAGACCCAGTACTTC. The J gene is TRBJ2-5, the V gene TRBV6-1, with D possibly being TRBD1 (5 bases). Germline V gene data show CDR1 as MNHNS and CDR2 as SASEGT. CDR3 length equals 13 residues. The ends were cut back, 10 bases at V and 6 bases at J, with 18 bases in the middle.

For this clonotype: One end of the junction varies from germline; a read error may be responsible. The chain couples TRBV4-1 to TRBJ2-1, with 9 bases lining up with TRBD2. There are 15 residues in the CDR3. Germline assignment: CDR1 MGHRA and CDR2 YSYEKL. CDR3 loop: CASSPNSGSYNERFF. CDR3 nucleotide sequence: TGCGCCAGCAGCCCGAATAGCGGGAGTTACAATGAGCGGTTCTTC.

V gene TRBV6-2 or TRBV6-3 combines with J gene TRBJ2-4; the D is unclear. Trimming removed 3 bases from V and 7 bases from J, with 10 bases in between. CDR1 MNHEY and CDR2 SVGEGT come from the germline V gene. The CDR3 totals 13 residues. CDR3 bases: TGTGCCAGCAGTTATGGGAAGGTGAACATTCAGTACTTC. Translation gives CASSYGKVNIQYF.